This T cell receptor (beta chain) stems from a study of OX40 agonist ivuxolimab in advanced cancers. Method: immunoSEQ multiplex PCR; TCRdb's copy keeps in-frame clones and lacks some. The data show tens of thousands of clones, 92% seen once. CDR1 is ENHRY, CDR2 SYGVKD, per germline. Between the trimmed V and J ends, which lost 0 bases and 4 bases, there was a span of 12 bases. CDR3 length: 15 amino acids. This sequence joins TRBV10-3 and TRBJ1-2; D may be TRBD1 (5 bases). This TCR came from an adult with an advanced solid tumor such as melanoma, head and neck, liver or kidney cancer. The sequencing here drew on CD4+ or CD8+ T cells sorted from blood, taken in a trial of the OX40 agonist ivuxolimab. CDR3 sequence reads: CAISESTQVLYGYTF. CDR3 sequence (DNA): TGTGCCATCAGTGAGTCCACACAGGTGCTCTATGGCTACACCTTC.